The entry that follows covers one T cell receptor (beta chain) sequence. The antigen is undetermined. Profiling relied on immunoSEQ multiplex PCR, and the TCRdb table lists in-frame clones only, not all of them. The sample records approximately 150,000 clones, roughly 90% being singletons. The donors were in the roughly 130-subject validation cohort, distinct from the 666-subject first cohort. The data were taken from a study of cytomegalovirus exposure and HLA in healthy donors. The CDR3 has 14 residues. Deletions cut 0 bases from V and 5 bases from J, with 8 bases between. Germline CDR1 and CDR2: LNHNV and YYDKDF (reference sequence). Points from the study as a whole: It was confirmed in vitro that a few of the CMV-associated chains were specific for CMV antigens.

The sample consisted of PBMCs. The TCR was taken from a man younger than 35 in good health and CMV-seropositive. This chain connects TRBV15 to TRBJ2-1, with D hard to call. The CDR3 coding sequence is TGTGCCACCAGCAGAGAAAGAGCCGACAATGAGCAGTTCTTC. Its translation is CATSRERADNEQFF.